This T cell receptor (beta chain) was identified during a study of T cells in Graves' hyperthyroidism and ophthalmopathy. The study, taken as a whole, reports: Most clonotypes expanded in the thyroid (above 0.001) were also present in blood.

This clonotype was observed many times. No antigen is known for it. Each patient was aged 18 to 65 and had newly diagnosed hyperthyroidism of under 2 months' duration. Each diagnosis drew on symptoms, thyroxine, TRAb, thyroid ultrasound and orbital computed tomography findings. Amplified TCR beta CDR3 regions derived from RNA transcripts. An initial round of RT-PCR targeting the TCR CDR3 relied on the HTBI primer set. A single record per CDR3 protein comes from TCRdb applying MiXCR to the multiplex PCR reads. The data hold about 840,000 distinct CDR3 sequences, with roughly 40% observed a single time. The CDR3 totals 13 residues. Between the trimmed V and J ends, which lost 0 bases and 8 bases, there was a span of 10 bases. Per the germline V gene, CDR1 is DFQATT and CDR2 is SNEGSKA (reference sequence).

The source material was blood. This sequence originates from a man younger than 35 with Graves' hyperthyroidism. The rearrangement joins TRBV20-1 to TRBJ1-4; no definite D call. CDR3 DNA: TGCAGTGCTAGAGAGGAGGGTAACGAAAAACTGTTTTTT. Translation gives CSAREEGNEKLFF.